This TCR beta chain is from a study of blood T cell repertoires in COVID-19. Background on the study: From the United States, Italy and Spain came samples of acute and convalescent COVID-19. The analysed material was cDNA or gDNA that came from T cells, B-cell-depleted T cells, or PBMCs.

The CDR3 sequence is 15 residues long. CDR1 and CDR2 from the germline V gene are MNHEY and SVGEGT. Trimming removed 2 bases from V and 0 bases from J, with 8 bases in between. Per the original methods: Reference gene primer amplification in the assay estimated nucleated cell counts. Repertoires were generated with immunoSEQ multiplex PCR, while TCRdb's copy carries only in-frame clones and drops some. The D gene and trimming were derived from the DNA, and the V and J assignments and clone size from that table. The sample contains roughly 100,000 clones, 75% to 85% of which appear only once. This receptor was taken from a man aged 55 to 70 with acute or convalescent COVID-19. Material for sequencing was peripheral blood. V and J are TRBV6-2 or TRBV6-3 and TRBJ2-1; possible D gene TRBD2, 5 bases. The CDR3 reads CASSYAGSSYNEQFF. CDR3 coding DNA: TGTGCCAGCAGTTACGCGGGCAGCTCCTACAATGAGCAGTTCTTC.